The 10 T cell receptor beta chains below all came from one sample that was sequenced in a study of CD8+ T cells in alopecia areata. Sequencing relied on a cDNA template that was reverse transcribed from extracted RNA. The table came from immunoSEQ multiplex PCR; TCRdb's copy has only in-frame clones and leaves some out. The sample has 75,000 to 100,000 clones; roughly two fifths are singletons. Sample: CD4+ T cells sorted from blood. The receptors originated from a human donor with alopecia areata.

The V call is TRBV4-2, the J call TRBJ2-1; 7 nucleotides agree with TRBD2. J gave up 7 bases and V 5 bases, and 11 bases lay outside the gene matches. The germline V gene encodes CDR1 LGHNA and CDR2 YNFKEQ. This CDR3 has 15 amino acids. The CDR3 DNA sequence: TGTGCCAGCAGCTCCAAAGGAGCGGGGAGGAATGAGCAGTTCTTC. It yields the protein CASSSKGAGRNEQFF.

This clone came up once. The chain joins TRBV7-2 to TRBJ2-7, with a possible D match to TRBD1 (6 bases). Germline loops: CDR1 SGHTA, CDR2 FQGNSA. The CDR3 totals 16 residues. With 8 bases removed from V and 0 bases from J, the gap between germline ends came to 20 bases. CDR3 sequence: CASARFGGQSSYEQYF. The CDR3 DNA reads as TGTGCCAGCGCCCGTTTTGGGGGCCAAAGCTCCTACGAGCAGTACTTC.

The rearrangement uses TRBV5-4 and TRBJ2-6; 8 bases line up with TRBD1. CDR3 length: 17 residues. Trimming at V came to 4 bases and at J to 0 bases, leaving 6 bases not matched to a gene. Germline values: CDR1 SGHNT, CDR2 YYREEE (reference sequence). DNA of the CDR3: TGTGCCAGCAGCCGCGGACAGGGTTTCTCTGGGGCCAACGTCCTGACTTTC. It is translated as CASSRGQGFSGANVLTF.

This clone has a handful of counts. The genes are TRBV5-1 and TRBJ2-2, with 7 bases lining up with TRBD1. The V gene's germline CDR1 is SGHRS and CDR2 YFSETQ. V dropped 3 bases and J dropped 5; count of bases not matched to a gene: 4. The CDR3 sequence is 14 residues long. The CDR3 is CASSSYRGTGELFF. As DNA, the CDR3 is TGCGCCAGCAGCTCCTACAGGGGAACCGGGGAGCTGTTTTTT.

The chain employs TRBV4-1 and TRBJ2-3; 13 bases are shared with TRBD2. The J segment lost 3 bases and the V segment lost 3 bases, leaving 3 bases of the junction unmatched. The CDR3 contains 16 residues. Germline V CDR1 and CDR2: MGHRA, YSYEKL. The CDR3 bases are TGCGCCAGCAGCCAGGGACTAGCGGGAAGAACAGATACGCAGTATTTT. Encoded protein: CASSQGLAGRTDTQYF.

The rearrangement links TRBV30 to TRBJ2-1, with D hard to call. Germline V lookup: CDR1 GTSNPN, CDR2 SVGIG (reference sequence). CDR3 size: 12 residues. V was cut by 4 bases and J by 5 bases, with 9 bases left in between. In DNA, the CDR3 is TGTGCCTGGATCCGACGGGACAATGAGCAGTTCTTC. Its protein is CAWIRRDNEQFF.

In its sample, this clone was seen a few times. The gene calls are TRBV18 and TRBJ2-7; D unresolved. CDR1 is KGHSH and CDR2 is LQKENI in the germline V gene. The CDR3 runs 13 residues. V gave up 1 base and J gave up 5 bases, with 9 bases separating them. The CDR3 spells CASSPRRTDEQYF. The DNA of the CDR3 is TGTGCCAGCTCACCACGTCGTACAGACGAGCAGTACTTC. Full variable domain (rest looked up from reference TRBV18 and TRBJ2-7): NAGVMQNPRHLVRRRGQEARLRCSPMKGHSHVYWYRQLPEEGLKFMVYLQKENIIDESGMPKERFSAEFPKEGPSILRIQQVVRGDSAAYFCASSPRRTDEQYFGPGTRLTVT.

The gene calls are TRBV29-1 and TRBJ2-7; maybe TRBD1 (6 bases). The CDR3 loop spans 13 amino acids. Germline CDR1 SQVTM, CDR2 ANQGSEA. Trimming took off 1 base at V and 4 bases at J, with 11 bases between the two ends. CDR3 DNA: TGCAGCGTTGAAGGGAAAGGGGGATACGAGCAGTACTTC. As protein: CSVEGKGGYEQYF.

The V call is TRBV30, the J call TRBJ1-1; D may be TRBD1 (5 bases). Germline V gene data show CDR1 as GTSNPN and CDR2 as SVGIG (reference sequence). This CDR3 is 11 amino acids long. The V and J ends lost 1 base and 11 bases respectively, with 11 bases between them. Here the CDR3 DNA reads TGTGCCTGGAGTGAAGGGGTAGGGGCTTTCTTT. Its protein is CAWSEGVGAFF. Full variable domain (missing parts from reference TRBV30 and TRBJ1-1): SQTIHQWPATLVQPVGSPLSLECTVEGTSNPNLYWYRQAAGRGLQLLFYSVGIGQISSEVPQNLSASRPQDRQFILSSKKLLLSDSGFYLCAWSEGVGAFFGQGTRLTVV.

The genes are TRBV29-1 and TRBJ2-1; a weak D match, TRBD2 (6 bases). V lost 6 bases to trimming and J lost 0 bases, with 12 bases between them. Germline V gene data show CDR1 as SQVTM and CDR2 as ANQGSEA. CDR3 length: 14 residues. The CDR3 here is CSVRVAVSYNEQFF. CDR3 coding DNA: TGCAGCGTAAGGGTAGCGGTCTCCTACAATGAGCAGTTCTTC.